These 22 T cell receptor beta chains were all obtained from the same sample, sequenced in a study of blood T cells in healthy people across ages (dated by TCRdb to the mid-2010s). The library came from 5' RACE. TCRdb lists the instrument as Illumina HiSeq 2500. A second PCR of roughly 6 to 11 cycles was performed with a sample-barcoded 5' primer and a J-beta primer mix. TCRdb trimmed the raw reads at Q25, called clones with MiXCR and kept productive beta chains. Each CDR3 protein appears once, grouped with its most common genes and DNA. This sample is represented by about 900,000 distinct CDR3 sequences; about 59% of them were singletons. Roughly 25% of the sample belongs to the ten largest clones. What was sequenced was blood. The receptors shown here come from a man younger than 40 in good health.

This clonotype was counted a single time. CDR3 protein: CATSDLGEDEQYF. The DNA of the CDR3 is TGTGCCACCAGTGATTTAGGGGAGGACGAGCAGTACTTC. This chain links TRBV24-1 with TRBJ2-7, with a weak D call TRBD2 (6 bases). The CDR3 is 13 amino acids. The germline gives CDR1 KGHDR, CDR2 SFDVKD. The V end lost 1 base, the J end lost 5 bases, and 8 bases lay between the germline ends.

The genes are TRBV6-4 and TRBJ2-3, with 7 nucleotides matching TRBD2. Trimming cost V 2 bases and J 4 bases; bases outside gene matches: 3. CDR1 MRHNA and CDR2 SNTAGT come from the germline V gene. The CDR3 loop spans 14 amino acids. Here the CDR3 reads CASSDRGGSDTQYF. CDR3 in DNA: TGTGCCAGCAGTGACAGGGGAGGGTCAGATACGCAGTATTTT.

This clonotype turned up a few times. The V and J genes are TRBV15 and TRBJ2-1, with TRBD2 identical over 7 bases. The germline V gene encodes CDR1 LNHNV and CDR2 YYDKDF (reference sequence). Losses at the gene ends were 1 base for V and 7 bases for J; bases not matched to a gene: 10. The CDR3 spans 16 residues. CDR3 region: CATSRAASGFGNEQFF. CDR3 sequence (DNA): TGTGCCACCAGCAGAGCGGCTAGCGGCTTTGGAAATGAGCAGTTCTTC.

This chain joins TRBV10-3 and TRBJ2-3; TRBD1 matches at 7 bases. The CDR3 sequence is 15 residues long. CDR1 and CDR2 (germline): ENHRY, SYGVKD. The J segment lost 3 bases and the V segment lost 2 bases, leaving 5 bases of the junction unmatched. CDR3 residues: CAISEALTGTDTQYF. The CDR3, as DNA: TGTGCCATCAGTGAGGCCCTGACAGGGACAGATACGCAGTATTTT.

The CDR3 sequence is CSAFGQGDEKLFF. The CDR3 bases are TGCAGTGCTTTCGGACAGGGTGATGAAAAACTGTTTTTT. The chain couples TRBV20-1 to TRBJ1-4, with TRBD1 identical over 8 bases. The length of the CDR3 is 13 residues. The germline V gene has CDR1 DFQATT and CDR2 SNEGSKA (reference sequence). Losses at the gene ends were 5 bases for V and 6 bases for J; bases not matched to a gene: 5.

The rearrangement links TRBV30 to TRBJ2-5; a weak D match, TRBD2 (5 bases). The J call may be incorrect, as the DNA end agrees better with TRBJ2-7. Germline lookup yields CDR1 GTSNPN and CDR2 SVGIG (reference sequence). The CDR3 length is 13 residues. The CDR3 DNA sequence: TGTGCCTGGAGTGAGGACGGGGTCTACGAGCAGTACTTC. Protein sequence: CAWSEDGVYEQYF.

The chain couples TRBV20-1 to TRBJ1-1; D unclear. The length of the CDR3 is 11 residues. CDR1 is DFQATT, CDR2 SNEGSKA, per germline (reference sequence). V gave up 6 bases and J gave up 6 bases, with 11 bases separating them. This chain's CDR3 is CSALQYPEAFF. CDR3 DNA: TGCAGTGCCCTACAGTATCCTGAAGCTTTCTTT.

V is TRBV9 and J is TRBJ2-5; TRBD2 agrees at 8 bases. The CDR3 runs 14 residues. From germline, CDR1 is SGDLS and CDR2 YYNGEE. The junction had 4 bases not matched to a gene; V was cut back by 3 bases and J by 3 bases. The CDR3, as DNA: TGTGCCAGCAGCGCCTCGGGACTAGAAGAGACCCAGTACTTC. This codes for CASSASGLEETQYF. Full variable domain (outside the CDR3, taken from reference TRBV9 and TRBJ2-5): DSGVTQTPKHLITATGQRVTLRCSPRSGDLSVYWYQQSLDQGLQFLIQYYNGEERAKGNILERFSAQQFPDLHSELNLSSLELGDSALYFCASSASGLEETQYFGPGTRLLVL.

Turning to this clonotype: Relative to the germline gene, one junction end is altered; a read error may explain this. This rearrangement joins TRBV28 to TRBJ2-5, with D uncertain. This CDR3 spans 11 amino acids. The germline gives CDR1 MDHEN, CDR2 SYDVKM. DNA for the CDR3: TGTACCAGCAGTTCCACCGGGACCCAGTACTTC. Its translation: CTSSSTGTQYF.

This clonotype has a handful of counts. This sequence joins TRBV9 and TRBJ2-1, with 8 bases matching TRBD2. The CDR3 extends over 14 amino acids. After removal of 2 bases from V and 6 bases from J, the junction contained 4 bases not matched to a gene. The germline V gene has CDR1 SGDLS and CDR2 YYNGEE. The CDR3 region is CASSVGREGNEQFF. The CDR3 nucleotides read TGTGCCAGCAGCGTGGGTCGGGAGGGCAATGAGCAGTTCTTC.

V gene TRBV20-1 combines with J gene TRBJ2-5; D is unresolved. The better agreement between TRBJ2-7 and the DNA end casts doubt on the J call. The CDR3 length is 14 residues. Germline CDR1 reads DFQATT; CDR2 reads SNEGSKA (reference sequence). CDR3 in amino acids: CSARRADKTYEQYF. The CDR3 DNA is TGCAGTGCTAGAAGGGCAGACAAAACCTACGAGCAGTACTTC.

The CDR3 reads CAISESGSIGAPAQFF. The CDR3 DNA follows: TGTGCCATCAGTGAGTCCGGATCCATCGGGGCCCCTGCGCAGTTCTTC. The rearrangement joins TRBV10-3 to TRBJ2-1, with D possibly called TRBD1 or TRBD2 (5 bases each). The CDR3 sequence is 16 residues long. V shed 0 bases and J shed 12 bases, with 21 bases lying between them. The germline V gene has CDR1 ENHRY and CDR2 SYGVKD.

The chain employs TRBV5-5 and TRBJ2-1; D is perhaps TRBD2 (6 bases). With the DNA end fitting TRBJ2-7 better, the J assignment may be wrong. The germline V gene has CDR1 SGHKS and CDR2 YYEKEE (reference sequence). This CDR3 has 17 residues. The CDR3 loop is CASSVRPGLDSYNEQYF. In nucleotides, the CDR3 is TGTGCCAGCAGCGTGCGGCCGGGACTGGACTCCTACAATGAGCAGTACTTC.

The chain combines TRBV6-1 with TRBJ2-5; the D gene could be TRBD1 or TRBD2 (5 bases each). Per the germline V gene, CDR1 is MNHNS and CDR2 is SASEGT. The V and J ends lost 2 bases and 7 bases respectively, with 26 bases between them. The CDR3 is made up of 18 amino acids. CDR3 bases: TGTGCCAGCAGTGAATTCCTCCATACTGGGACGAGGGCTGGGACCCAGTACTTC. This sequence encodes CASSEFLHTGTRAGTQYF.

The rearrangement joins TRBV30 to TRBJ1-5; D gene unclear. The CDR3 consists of 15 residues. Germline V gene lookup returns CDR1 GTSNPN and CDR2 SVGIG (reference sequence). Between the trimmed V and J ends, which lost 0 bases and 4 bases, there was a span of 13 bases. Written as DNA, the CDR3 is TGTGCCTGGAGTGTACGAGCAGGCGGGAATCAGCCCCAGCATTTT. Translation: CAWSVRAGGNQPQHF.

This chain uses TRBV27 with TRBJ1-1; D uncertain. From germline, CDR1 is MNHEY and CDR2 SMNVEV (reference sequence). This CDR3 has 13 amino acids. V was trimmed by 5 bases and J by 4 bases, leaving 11 bases between them. CDR3 bases: TGTGCCAGCAGTCGCCTGAAAACCACTGAAGCTTTCTTT. It codes for CASSRLKTTEAFF.

The V and J genes are TRBV12-3 or TRBV12-4 and TRBJ2-3, with 10 nucleotides matching TRBD2. The V and J ends lost 6 bases and 2 bases, in that order; junction bases with no gene match: 5. The CDR3 sequence is 15 residues long. The CDR3 DNA sequence: TGTGCCAGCAGACAGCGGGGGGGCCTCACAGATACGCAGTATTTT. It codes for CASRQRGGLTDTQYF.

V gene TRBV6-2 or TRBV6-3 combines with J gene TRBJ2-5, with 9 bases that match TRBD2. The closer fit of TRBJ2-7 to the DNA end suggests the J call may be wrong. Germline V lookup: CDR1 MNHEY, CDR2 SVGEGT. The CDR3 runs 15 residues. As DNA, the CDR3 is TGTGCCAGCAGTTACGGCGCTAGCGGGGTCGGCGAGCAGTACTTC. Its protein product is CASSYGASGVGEQYF.

J is TRBJ1-2 and V is TRBV4-3; TRBD1 aligns across 8 bases. CDR3 length: 15 residues. Germline CDR1 is LGHNA and CDR2 is YSLEER. The ends lost 3 bases at V and 4 bases at J; junction bases unmatched: 7. The CDR3 sequence is CASSQVTGGAYGYTF. CDR3 nucleotide sequence: TGCGCCAGCAGCCAGGTCACAGGGGGGGCCTATGGCTACACCTTC.

The chain recombines TRBV4-2 with TRBJ2-5; 10 nucleotides match TRBD1. The CDR3 is made up of 18 amino acids. In germline, CDR1 is LGHNA, CDR2 YNFKEQ. J was trimmed by 2 bases and V by 4 bases; bases with no gene match: 13. DNA for the CDR3: TGTGCCAGCAGCCCAGGGCAAAGGTGGGACAGGGGTCAAGAGACCCAGTACTTC. As protein: CASSPGQRWDRGQETQYF.

The CDR3 DNA reads TGCGCCAGCAGCGTTAGCGGGGGGGCCTGGTCCTACAATGAGCAGTTCTTC. This encodes CASSVSGGAWSYNEQFF. The V and J genes are TRBV5-1 and TRBJ2-1; 11 bases are shared with TRBD2. The CDR3 spans 17 residues. Per the germline V gene, CDR1 is SGHRS and CDR2 is YFSETQ. V was pared by 4 bases and J by 1 base, with 7 bases of the junction left unmatched.

This chain connects TRBV3-1 to TRBJ2-5; no clear D. This CDR3 comprises 12 residues. The V end was cut by 4 bases, the J end by 7 bases, with 10 bases between. The germline V gene has CDR1 LGHDT and CDR2 YNNKEL (reference sequence). This CDR3 is CASSPLDGTQYF. The CDR3 DNA reads TGTGCCAGCAGCCCACTGGACGGGACCCAGTACTTC.